These T cell receptor beta chains were read from a single sample in a study of T cell changes during pregnancy in multiple sclerosis. Sequencing was performed with immunoSEQ multiplex PCR; in TCRdb, only in-frame clones are kept and a portion is missing. The table has some 30,000 clones, roughly 90% seen once; the top ten hold 6% to 9%. This sample comprised CD8+ T cells from peripheral blood mononuclear cells, obtained before pregnancy. The receptors shown here come from a female donor with multiple sclerosis, enrolled in a pregnancy study. CDR3s include the opening cysteine and the closing phenylalanine or tryptophan. D genes are given only for firm matches. Clone size appears in some rows only: once, few, many, or a class for an expanded clone.

clone_size: once; d_call: -; v_call: TRBV27; j_call: TRBJ2-7; cdr3_aa: CASSLGGTWEQYF; cdr3_nt: TGTGCCAGCAGTTTAGGGGGGACCTGGGAGCAGTACTTC
clone_size: -; d_call: -; v_call: TRBV6-5; j_call: TRBJ2-1; cdr3_aa: CASSYRLALYNEQFF; cdr3_nt: TGTGCCAGCAGTTACCGGCTAGCTCTCTACAATGAGCAGTTCTTC
clone_size: few; d_call: -; v_call: TRBV6-1; j_call: TRBJ2-1; cdr3_aa: CASSEVAGSYNEQFF; cdr3_nt: TGTGCCAGCAGTGAAGTGGCGGGAAGCTACAATGAGCAGTTCTTC
clone_size: few; d_call: TRBD1; v_call: TRBV7-9; j_call: TRBJ1-1; cdr3_aa: CASSPDRGWGEAFF; cdr3_nt: TGTGCCAGCAGCCCCGACAGGGGTTGGGGTGAAGCTTTCTTT
clone_size: -; d_call: TRBD1; v_call: TRBV6-5; j_call: TRBJ1-1; cdr3_aa: CAGNPGQGNTEAFF; cdr3_nt: TGTGCCGGCAACCCGGGACAGGGGAACACTGAAGCTTTCTTT
clone_size: -; d_call: -; v_call: TRBV2; j_call: TRBJ2-3; cdr3_aa: CASRYATDTQYF; cdr3_nt: TGTGCCAGCCGCTACGCCACAGATACGCAGTATTTT
clone_size: -; d_call: -; v_call: TRBV7-6; j_call: TRBJ2-1; cdr3_aa: CASSPVEHNEQFF; cdr3_nt: TGTGCCAGCAGCCCTGTAGAACACAATGAGCAGTTCTTC
clone_size: -; d_call: -; v_call: TRBV7-3; j_call: TRBJ2-1; cdr3_aa: CASSLSSRGNSYNEQFF; cdr3_nt: TGTGCCAGCAGCTTAAGTTCTCGGGGGAACTCCTACAATGAGCAGTTCTTC
clone_size: -; d_call: TRBD1; v_call: TRBV29-1; j_call: TRBJ2-2; cdr3_aa: CSAGQPTGELFF; cdr3_nt: TGCAGCGCGGGACAGCCCACCGGGGAGCTGTTTTTT
clone_size: -; d_call: -; v_call: TRBV7-9; j_call: TRBJ2-3; cdr3_aa: CASSRLGQITQPGTDTQYF; cdr3_nt: TGTGCCAGCAGCCGACTAGGCCAAATAACTCAGCCTGGCACAGATACGCAGTATTTT
clone_size: -; d_call: TRBD1; v_call: TRBV7-3; j_call: TRBJ1-2; cdr3_aa: CASSLAGTANGYTF; cdr3_nt: TGTGCCAGCAGCTTAGCCGGGACAGCTAATGGCTACACCTTC
clone_size: -; d_call: TRBD2; v_call: TRBV7-2; j_call: TRBJ2-3; cdr3_aa: CASSPGLAGGFRDTQYF; cdr3_nt: TGTGCCAGCAGCCCGGGACTAGCGGGGGGGTTCAGAGATACGCAGTATTTT
clone_size: -; d_call: -; v_call: TRBV5-6; j_call: TRBJ2-5; cdr3_aa: CASSLEQGGETQYF; cdr3_nt: TGTGCCAGCAGCTTGGAACAGGGCGGAGAGACCCAGTACTTC
clone_size: -; d_call: TRBD2; v_call: TRBV2; j_call: TRBJ2-1; cdr3_aa: CATDPGGLNEQFF; cdr3_nt: TGTGCCACCGATCCGGGGGGGCTGAATGAGCAGTTCTTC
clone_size: -; d_call: -; v_call: TRBV28; j_call: TRBJ1-1; cdr3_aa: CASKRGYISTEAFF; cdr3_nt: TGTGCCTCGAAAAGGGGATATATAAGCACTGAAGCTTTCTTT
clone_size: -; d_call: TRBD1; v_call: TRBV27; j_call: TRBJ1-2; cdr3_aa: CASSLTGQGDIYGYTF; cdr3_nt: TGTGCCAGCAGTTTAACAGGACAGGGGGACATCTATGGCTACACCTTC
clone_size: -; d_call: TRBD1; v_call: TRBV11-2; j_call: TRBJ1-1; cdr3_aa: CASSLSGGTVMNTEAFF; cdr3_nt: TGTGCCAGCAGCTTAAGTGGCGGGACAGTCATGAACACTGAAGCTTTCTTT
clone_size: -; d_call: -; v_call: TRBV9; j_call: TRBJ1-2; cdr3_aa: CASSPYGTDYSYTF; cdr3_nt: TGTGCCAGCAGCCCGTACGGGACGGACTATAGCTACACCTTC
clone_size: -; d_call: TRBD2; v_call: TRBV4-3; j_call: TRBJ2-1; cdr3_aa: CASSQDPAGLDEQFF; cdr3_nt: TGCGCCAGCAGCCAAGATCCAGCGGGGTTGGATGAGCAGTTCTTC
clone_size: -; d_call: TRBD1; v_call: TRBV7-9; j_call: TRBJ2-7; cdr3_aa: CASSPGQSYEQYF; cdr3_nt: TGTGCCAGCAGCCCGGGACAGTCCTACGAGCAGTACTTC
clone_size: -; d_call: TRBD1; v_call: TRBV2; j_call: TRBJ1-2; cdr3_aa: CASSDLDRTNANYGYTF; cdr3_nt: TGTGCCAGCAGCGATTTGGACAGGACTAATGCTAACTATGGCTACACCTTC
clone_size: -; d_call: -; v_call: TRBV9; j_call: TRBJ2-7; cdr3_aa: CASSVNQLNDEQYF; cdr3_nt: TGTGCCAGCAGCGTAAACCAACTCAACGACGAGCAGTACTTC
clone_size: once; d_call: -; v_call: TRBV4-3; j_call: TRBJ1-1; cdr3_aa: CASSQEPGGHTEAFF; cdr3_nt: TGCGCCAGCAGCCAAGAGCCGGGGGGTCACACTGAAGCTTTCTTT
clone_size: -; d_call: -; v_call: TRBV2; j_call: TRBJ1-1; cdr3_aa: CASSEFAPDFAATEAFF; cdr3_nt: TGTGCCAGCAGTGAATTCGCCCCGGACTTCGCGGCCACTGAAGCTTTCTTT
clone_size: -; d_call: -; v_call: TRBV13; j_call: TRBJ2-3; cdr3_aa: CASSVRLPEEGTDTQYF; cdr3_nt: TGTGCCAGCAGCGTCAGGCTCCCAGAGGAGGGCACAGATACGCAGTATTTT
clone_size: -; d_call: TRBD2; v_call: TRBV27; j_call: TRBJ2-1; cdr3_aa: CASSLQREGLGEQFF; cdr3_nt: TGTGCCAGCAGTTTACAGCGGGAGGGCCTTGGTGAGCAGTTCTTC
clone_size: -; d_call: -; v_call: TRBV4-1; j_call: TRBJ2-7; cdr3_aa: CASSQGPVSSYEQYF; cdr3_nt: TGCGCCAGCAGCCAGGGGCCCGTATCCTCCTACGAGCAGTACTTC
clone_size: -; d_call: -; v_call: TRBV27; j_call: TRBJ1-5; cdr3_aa: CASSGPGYNQPQHF; cdr3_nt: TGTGCCAGCTCTGGTCCAGGGTACAATCAGCCCCAGCATTTT